The rows below give T cell receptor beta chains drawn from one sample of a study of T cells in Graves' hyperthyroidism and ophthalmopathy. One entry per CDR3 protein results from TCRdb running MiXCR on the multiplex PCR reads. The data hold roughly 500,000 distinct CDR3 sequences, with roughly 23% observed a single time. Sequencing was done on a sample of blood. The receptors come from a woman in her 70s with Graves' ophthalmopathy. The conserved cysteine and the conserved F or W are not part of the CDR3 here.

>TRBJ2-3|TRBV10-3
AISTGLAGTDTQY
>TRBJ2-7|TRBV6-1
ASRGLAASYEQY
>TRBJ2-7|TRBV12-5
ASGRVSGRGAYEQY
>TRBJ1-3|TRBV6-2/TRBV6-3
ASKAGRPSSGNTIY
>TRBJ1-2|TRBV6-1
ASRADSANYGYT
>TRBJ2-7|TRBV24-1
ATSDTGTGASEQY
>TRBJ1-2|TRBV7-2
ASSFVSGGGYGYT
>TRBJ1-1|TRBV25-1
ASSLGTGDRNEAF
>TRBJ2-3|TRBV7-2
ASSLVGTGDTQY
>TRBJ1-2|TRBV3-1
ASSQEPGLGGYT
>TRBJ1-4|TRBV11-2
ASSLYEKLF
>TRBJ2-7|TRBV29-1
SLQTGRSYEQY
>TRBJ1-1|TRBV10-2
ASSDMGGTEAF
>TRBJ2-7|TRBV28
ASSPTRPSYEQY
>TRBJ2-1|TRBV28
ASSSSSGGDYNEQF
>TRBJ1-5|TRBV5-8
ASSFDQPQH
>TRBJ2-5|TRBV15
ATSRDRLESSTQY
>TRBJ2-1|TRBV18
ASSTRQGENYNEQF
>TRBJ2-5|TRBV11-2
ASSFGLGYQETQY
>TRBJ2-3|TRBV10-2
ASSELAGGTDTQY
>TRBJ2-7|TRBV10-2
ASSEAGFYEQY
>TRBJ1-6|TRBV11-2
ASSRTTTGSPLH
>TRBJ1-2|TRBV30
AWSVRRQGGYGYT
>TRBJ2-7|TRBV7-2
ASSFGGSGSGSYEQY
>TRBJ2-3|TRBV7-2
ASSLGGLATDTQY
>TRBJ1-2|TRBV6-1
ASSEGGILYGYT
>TRBJ2-7|TRBV9
ASSERQEGSYEQY
>TRBJ2-1|TRBV7-3
ASSAAGLRGNEQF
>TRBJ2-3|TRBV6-5
ASSYLERADTQY
>TRBJ2-7|TRBV18
ASSPTYPEQY
>TRBJ2-7|TRBV9
ASSVGAVWDEQY
>TRBJ2-2|TRBV5-1
ASSLFLAGIDTGELF
>TRBJ2-3|TRBV5-1
ASSSQGTSAVDTQY
>TRBJ1-2|TRBV11-2
ASSFRQGTPNYGYT
>TRBJ2-1|TRBV5-1
ASSRTGGTYNEQF
>TRBJ2-7|TRBV4-3
ASSQESSGFHEQY
>TRBJ2-1|TRBV28
ASSLPWDRYNEQF
>TRBJ2-5|TRBV7-2
ASSLGPGDRETQY
>TRBJ2-2|TRBV6-1
ASQGQLNTGELF
>TRBJ2-7|TRBV5-1
ASSLPTGGEWSYEQY